These 3 T cell receptor beta chains share one sample of origin, sequenced in a study of regulatory T cells in long-lasting Graves disease. Time point reported: persistent/refractory GD, antithyroid drugs over 5 years with positive TRAb. After RNA was extracted from PBMCs, the TCR library was made from it. Construction of the TCR beta libraries employed iRepertoire HTBI primers in conjunction with Arm-PCR of CDR3 regions. In TCRdb, the multiplex PCR reads were re-called with MiXCR into one record per CDR3 protein. The profile shows around 510,000 distinct CDR3 sequences, under 25% of them singletons. The material was peripheral blood mononuclear cells (PBMCs), obtained when the disease was refractory, from a patient treated with antithyroid drugs. Every receptor here comes from a female donor with Graves disease.

This clonotype was seen many times. The V and J genes are TRBV12-3 or TRBV12-4 and TRBJ1-2; D remains unclear. The CDR3 totals 13 residues. Trimming stripped 7 bases from V and 0 bases from J, with 9 bases between. CDR3 sequence reads: CASIDTSNYGYTF. The CDR3 DNA reads as TGTGCCAGCATTGATACCTCTAACTATGGCTACACCTTC.

This clonotype showed up many times. The chain has TRBV28 and TRBJ2-7; D unresolved. Trimming took off 6 bases at V and 3 bases at J, with 9 bases between the two ends. The germline gives CDR1 MDHEN, CDR2 SYDVKM. CDR3 size: 12 residues. CDR3 in amino acids: CASRDALYEQYF. The CDR3 coding sequence is TGTGCCAGCAGGGACGCCCTCTACGAGCAGTACTTC.

This clonotype was counted ten times or more. CDR3 in amino acids: CASSDAGTSGHQETQYF. The DNA of the CDR3 is TGTGCCAGCAGTGACGCCGGGACTAGCGGTCACCAAGAGACCCAGTACTTC. The chain carries TRBV6-1 and TRBJ2-5; the match to TRBD2 covers 11 bases. This CDR3 is built from 17 residues. The V and J ends lost 3 bases and 0 bases, in that order; junction bases with no gene match: 6. Germline V CDR1 and CDR2: MNHNS, SASEGT.